A selection of T cell receptor beta chains follows, all from one sample in a study of beta chain features in type 1 diabetes. Using immunoSEQ multiplex PCR, the repertoire was profiled, and TCRdb retains in-frame clones only, with some absent. The sample comprises roughly 350,000 clones, roughly a tenth of which are singletons, and roughly 0.54% rests with the top ten. Sequencing input: central memory CD4+ T cells from blood. The receptors originated from a man younger than 40 with type 1 diabetes. CDR3s leave out the opening cysteine and the closing phenylalanine or tryptophan. Fields, in order: clone size, V gene, CDR3 protein. Size values are once, few and many counts, or a class for expanded clones, and some rows have none.

abundance: few
v_gene: TRBV5-6
CDR3aa: ASSLPPGQGAGYT

abundance: -
v_gene: TRBV7-8
CDR3aa: ASSPGTSAFTDTQY

abundance: few
v_gene: TRBV5-8
CDR3aa: ASSLQTSGNQPQH

abundance: many
v_gene: TRBV18
CDR3aa: ASSRRNEQF

abundance: few
v_gene: TRBV15
CDR3aa: ATSRDPGRTTRETQY

abundance: few
v_gene: TRBV11-1
CDR3aa: ASSLGGLGPDNEQF

abundance: few
v_gene: TRBV18
CDR3aa: ASSPGQGRGEKLF

abundance: few
v_gene: TRBV28
CDR3aa: ASSFYQGNEQY

abundance: -
v_gene: TRBV29-1
CDR3aa: SVRQGQETQY

abundance: -
v_gene: TRBV18
CDR3aa: ASSPTGSIGQPQH

abundance: few
v_gene: TRBV18
CDR3aa: ASSPMGLAGGTDTQY

abundance: few
v_gene: TRBV7-2
CDR3aa: ASSISGDLYEQY

abundance: -
v_gene: TRBV5-1
CDR3aa: ASSPTGEDTEAF

abundance: -
v_gene: TRBV19
CDR3aa: ASSTDRARNYGYT

abundance: many
v_gene: TRBV2
CDR3aa: ATKDRASNQPQH

abundance: -
v_gene: TRBV29-1
CDR3aa: SLGQTRETQY

abundance: few
v_gene: TRBV4-2
CDR3aa: ASSQEGQGVHEQY

abundance: few
v_gene: TRBV13
CDR3aa: ASSALQGDGRYEQY

abundance: -
v_gene: TRBV6-5
CDR3aa: ASSYSWLGSYEQY

abundance: few
v_gene: TRBV29-1
CDR3aa: SVALGSKNIQY

abundance: few
v_gene: TRBV21-1
CDR3aa: ASSKGYGTSGFPSYEQY

abundance: many
v_gene: TRBV7-8
CDR3aa: ASSLAGGANYGYT

abundance: -
v_gene: TRBV28
CDR3aa: ASSSAGTAVEQY

abundance: few
v_gene: TRBV28
CDR3aa: ASSSDLDYPRRDTQY

abundance: few
v_gene: TRBV11-3
CDR3aa: ASSARQGYQETQY

abundance: -
v_gene: TRBV7-8
CDR3aa: ASSLARAGDTEAF

abundance: few
v_gene: TRBV16
CDR3aa: ASSRSVGGNQPQH

abundance: many
v_gene: TRBV30
CDR3aa: AWRTQSYGYT

abundance: -
v_gene: TRBV10-2
CDR3aa: ASSESGVGQPQH

abundance: few
v_gene: TRBV6-5
CDR3aa: ASSYATGDTQY

abundance: medium-sized
v_gene: TRBV14
CDR3aa: ASSPGYEQY

abundance: few
v_gene: TRBV10-2
CDR3aa: ASSESLTLTGYT

abundance: few
v_gene: TRBV5-1
CDR3aa: ASSPATSGKTGELF

abundance: few
v_gene: TRBV2
CDR3aa: ASSLNSGQGRHQPQH

abundance: -
v_gene: TRBV7-8
CDR3aa: ASSLRNTNSGANVLT

abundance: -
v_gene: TRBV28
CDR3aa: ATLHPTNEQY

abundance: -
v_gene: TRBV11-2
CDR3aa: ASSLGGAIYYEQY

abundance: many
v_gene: TRBV5-1
CDR3aa: ASTPTSGQGATHEQF

abundance: many
v_gene: TRBV18
CDR3aa: ASSQGGYEQY

abundance: -
v_gene: TRBV5-4
CDR3aa: ASSFDRGGYGYT

abundance: few
v_gene: TRBV7-2
CDR3aa: ASSLGGWGQPQH

abundance: few
v_gene: TRBV28
CDR3aa: ASSLSWGASNQPQH